The sample holds a few counts of the clone carrying this T cell receptor (beta chain). Antigen: not known. The V and J ends lost 2 bases and 8 bases respectively, with 22 bases between them. The CDR3 extends over 15 amino acids. Looked up from germline, CDR1 is SQVTM and CDR2 is ANQGSEA. Total RNA extracted from each sample amounted to at least 6 micrograms. The data stem from a study of blood T cells in healthy people across ages. Study observations and caveats: Estimated diversity that came from one million T cells was considered an underestimate.

The use of a sample-barcoded 5' primer and a J-beta primer mix characterized a second PCR of 7 to 11 cycles. MiXCR was run by TCRdb on the 5' RACE reads, yielding one entry per CDR3 protein. Of about 1,400,000 distinct CDR3 sequences listed, 59% are singletons. The J gene is TRBJ2-7, the V gene TRBV29-1; no definite D call. The specimen was blood. The TCR was taken from a man aged 18 to 30 in good health. CDR3 DNA: TGCAGCGTTGAACCGATCGGGCAGGAAAACGGTCAGCAGTACTTC. Its protein is CSVEPIGQENGQQYF.